This T cell receptor beta chain was observed in a study of T cell responses to AZD1222 COVID-19 vaccine. Only one count was recorded for this clone. The target antigen is unknown. Here immunoSEQ multiplex PCR was the method, and the copy in TCRdb shows in-frame clones only, minus some. The sample contains roughly 120,000 clones, 75% to 95% of which appear only once. Overall study findings and caveats: Unmutated variant regions reportedly attract nearly half of all spike-specific TCRs. CD4 TCRs covered the whole spike, strongest at regions 160-218 and 743-854. Spike-specific TCR repertoires showed rising breadth and depth after two AZD1222 doses.

After removal of 7 bases from V and 6 bases from J, the junction contained 6 bases not matched to a gene. The CDR3 is 12 amino acids. Germline CDR1 and CDR2: SQVTM and ANQGSEA. The rearrangement links TRBV29-1 to TRBJ1-5, with 7 positions matching TRBD1. The specimen comprised peripheral blood, sampled 28 days after the second dose of the MenACWY control vaccine. This receptor was identified in an adult who received the MenACWY meningococcal vaccine as a control. CDR3 sequence: CSARQGGQPQHF. CDR3 nucleotide sequence: TGCAGCGCAAGACAGGGTGGTCAGCCCCAGCATTTT.